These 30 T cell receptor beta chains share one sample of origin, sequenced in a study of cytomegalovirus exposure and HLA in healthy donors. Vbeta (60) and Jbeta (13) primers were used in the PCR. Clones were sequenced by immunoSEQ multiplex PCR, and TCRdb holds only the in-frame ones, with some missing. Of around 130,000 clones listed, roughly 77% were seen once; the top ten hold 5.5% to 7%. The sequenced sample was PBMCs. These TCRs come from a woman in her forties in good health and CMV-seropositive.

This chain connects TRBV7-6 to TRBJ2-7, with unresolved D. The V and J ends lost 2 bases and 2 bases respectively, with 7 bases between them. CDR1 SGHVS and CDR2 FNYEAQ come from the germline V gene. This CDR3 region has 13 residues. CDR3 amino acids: CASSLNPAYEQYF. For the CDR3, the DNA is TGTGCCAGCAGCTTAAATCCGGCCTACGAGCAGTACTTC.

The CDR3 spells CASSPQDRENNEQFF. In nucleotides, the CDR3 is TGTGCCAGCAGCCCTCAAGACCGGGAGAACAATGAGCAGTTCTTC. The V and J genes are TRBV7-9 and TRBJ2-1; TRBD2 might be the D (6 bases). The ends were cut back, 5 bases at V and 5 bases at J, with 16 bases in the middle. Per the germline V gene, CDR1 is SEHNR and CDR2 is FQNEAQ (reference sequence). This CDR3 region has 15 residues.

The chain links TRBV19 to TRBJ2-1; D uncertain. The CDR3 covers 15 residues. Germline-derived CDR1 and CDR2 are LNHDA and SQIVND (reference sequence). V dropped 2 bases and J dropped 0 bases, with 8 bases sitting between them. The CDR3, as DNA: TGTGCCAGTAGTATACGGTCGGGCTCCTACAATGAGCAGTTCTTC. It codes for CASSIRSGSYNEQFF.

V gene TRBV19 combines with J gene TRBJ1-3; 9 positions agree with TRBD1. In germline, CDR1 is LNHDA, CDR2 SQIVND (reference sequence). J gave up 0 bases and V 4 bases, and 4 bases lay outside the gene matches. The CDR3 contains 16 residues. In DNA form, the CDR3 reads TGTGCCAGTAGTACCCAGGGACAGGGCTCTGGAAACACCATATATTTT. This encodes CASSTQGQGSGNTIYF.

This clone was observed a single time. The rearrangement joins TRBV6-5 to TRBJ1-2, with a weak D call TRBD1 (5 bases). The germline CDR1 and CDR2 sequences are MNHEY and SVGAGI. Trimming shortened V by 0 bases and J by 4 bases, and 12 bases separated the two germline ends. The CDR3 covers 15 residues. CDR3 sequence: CASSYSTQGTYGYTF. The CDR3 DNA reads TGTGCCAGCAGTTACTCGACCCAGGGAACCTATGGCTACACCTTC.

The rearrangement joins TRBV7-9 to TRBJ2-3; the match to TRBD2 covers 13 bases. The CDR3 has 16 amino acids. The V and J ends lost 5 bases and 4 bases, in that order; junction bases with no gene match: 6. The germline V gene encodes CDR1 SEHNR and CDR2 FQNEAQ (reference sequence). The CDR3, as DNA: TGTGCCAGCAGCCCCCCGGGACTAGCGGGACCAGATACGCAGTATTTT. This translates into CASSPPGLAGPDTQYF.

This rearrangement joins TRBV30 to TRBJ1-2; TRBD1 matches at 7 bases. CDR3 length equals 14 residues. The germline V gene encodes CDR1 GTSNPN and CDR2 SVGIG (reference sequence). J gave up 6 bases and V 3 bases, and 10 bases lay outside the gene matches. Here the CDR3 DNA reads TGTGCCTGGAGGGGAACCCGGACAGGTCATGGCTACACCTTC. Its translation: CAWRGTRTGHGYTF.

For the CDR3, the DNA is TGTGCCAGCAGCTTAGCGGGTTTTGGATGGGAGCAGTTCTTC. Translating gives CASSLAGFGWEQFF. The chain combines TRBV11-3 with TRBJ2-1, with D uncertain. Trimming removed 1 base from V and 10 bases from J, with 14 bases in between. The CDR3 length is 14 residues. The germline CDR1 and CDR2 sequences are SGHNT and YENEEA. The full variable domain, with the rest looked up from reference TRBV11-3 and TRBJ2-1, is EAGVVQSPRYKIIEKKQPVAFWCNPISGHNTLYWYLQNLGQGPELLIRYENEEAVDDSQLPKDRFSAERLKGVDSTLKIQPAELGDSAVYLCASSLAGFGWEQFFGPGTRLTVL.

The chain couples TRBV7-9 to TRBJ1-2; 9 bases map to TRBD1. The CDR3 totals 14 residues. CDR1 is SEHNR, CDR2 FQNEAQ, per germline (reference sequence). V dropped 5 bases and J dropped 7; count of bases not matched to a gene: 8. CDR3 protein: CASSPGTGTVGYTF. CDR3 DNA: TGTGCCAGCAGCCCGGGGACAGGGACGGTTGGCTACACCTTC. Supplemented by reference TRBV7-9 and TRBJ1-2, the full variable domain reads DTGVSQNPRHKITKRGQNVTFRCDPISEHNRLYWYRQTLGQGPEFLTYFQNEAQLEKSRLLSDRFSAERPKGSFSTLEIQRTEQGDSAMYLCASSPGTGTVGYTFGSGTRLTVV.

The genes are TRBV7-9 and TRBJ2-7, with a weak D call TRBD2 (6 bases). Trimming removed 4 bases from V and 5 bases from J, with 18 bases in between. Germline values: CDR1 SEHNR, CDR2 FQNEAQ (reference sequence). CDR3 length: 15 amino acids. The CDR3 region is CASSSPGDGGHEQYF. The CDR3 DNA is TGTGCCAGCAGCTCTCCGGGGGACGGTGGCCACGAGCAGTACTTC.

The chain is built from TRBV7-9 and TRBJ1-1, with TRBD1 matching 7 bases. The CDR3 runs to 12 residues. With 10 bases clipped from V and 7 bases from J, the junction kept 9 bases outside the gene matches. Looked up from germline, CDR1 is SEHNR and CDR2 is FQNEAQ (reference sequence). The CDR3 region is CAIRAGQREAFF. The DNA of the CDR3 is TGTGCCATAAGGGCGGGACAGCGTGAAGCTTTCTTT.

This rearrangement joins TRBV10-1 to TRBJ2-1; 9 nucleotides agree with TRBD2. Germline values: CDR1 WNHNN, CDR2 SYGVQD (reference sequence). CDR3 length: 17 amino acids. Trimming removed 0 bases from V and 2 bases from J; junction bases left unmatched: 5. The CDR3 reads CASSESLSSGAYNEQFF. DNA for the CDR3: TGCGCCAGCAGTGAGTCCCTATCTAGCGGGGCCTACAATGAGCAGTTCTTC.

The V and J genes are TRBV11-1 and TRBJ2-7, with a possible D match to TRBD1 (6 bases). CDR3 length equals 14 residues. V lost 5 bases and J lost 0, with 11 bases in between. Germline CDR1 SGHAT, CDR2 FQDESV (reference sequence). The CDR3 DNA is TGTGCCAGCAGCCCGCAGGGGAGCTCCTACGAGCAGTACTTC. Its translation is CASSPQGSSYEQYF.

The CDR3: CASSLTGYNEQFF. For the CDR3, the DNA is TGTGCCAGCAGCTTGACGGGGTACAATGAGCAGTTCTTC. The rearrangement uses TRBV13 and TRBJ2-1; possible D gene TRBD2, 5 bases. The V gene lost 3 bases and the J gene lost 4 bases, with 7 bases spanning the gap. Germline CDR1 and CDR2: PRHDT and FYEKMQ (reference sequence). The CDR3 consists of 13 residues.

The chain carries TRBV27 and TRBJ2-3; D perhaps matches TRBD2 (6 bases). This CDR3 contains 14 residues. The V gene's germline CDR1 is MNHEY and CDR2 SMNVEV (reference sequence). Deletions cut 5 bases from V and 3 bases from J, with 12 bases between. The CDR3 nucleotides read TGTGCCAGCAGTCCTAGGAGGGCAACAGATACGCAGTATTTT. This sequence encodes CASSPRRATDTQYF.

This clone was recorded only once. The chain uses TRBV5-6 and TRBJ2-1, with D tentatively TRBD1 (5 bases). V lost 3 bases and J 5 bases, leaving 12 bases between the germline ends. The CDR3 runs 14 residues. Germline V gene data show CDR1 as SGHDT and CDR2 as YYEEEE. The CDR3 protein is CASSYWTRDNEQFF. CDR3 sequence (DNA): TGTGCCAGCAGCTACTGGACAAGGGACAATGAGCAGTTCTTC.

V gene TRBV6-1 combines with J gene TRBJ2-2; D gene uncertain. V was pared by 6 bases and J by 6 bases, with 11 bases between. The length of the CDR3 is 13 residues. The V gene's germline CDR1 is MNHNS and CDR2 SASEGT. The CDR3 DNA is TGTGCCAGCAGCACGACGGGTCCCGGGGAGCTGTTTTTT. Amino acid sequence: CASSTTGPGELFF.

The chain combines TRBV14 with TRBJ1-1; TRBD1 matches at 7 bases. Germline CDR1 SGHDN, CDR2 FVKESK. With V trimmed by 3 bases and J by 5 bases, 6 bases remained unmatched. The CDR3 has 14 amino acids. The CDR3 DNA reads TGTGCCAGCAGCCATAAGGGGGCAGTGACTGAAGCTTTCTTT. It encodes CASSHKGAVTEAFF. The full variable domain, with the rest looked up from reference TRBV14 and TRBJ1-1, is EAGVTQFPSHSVIEKGQTVTLRCDPISGHDNLYWYRRVMGKEIKFLLHFVKESKQDESGMPNNRFLAERTGGTYSTLKVQPAELEDSGVYFCASSHKGAVTEAFFGQGTRLTVV.

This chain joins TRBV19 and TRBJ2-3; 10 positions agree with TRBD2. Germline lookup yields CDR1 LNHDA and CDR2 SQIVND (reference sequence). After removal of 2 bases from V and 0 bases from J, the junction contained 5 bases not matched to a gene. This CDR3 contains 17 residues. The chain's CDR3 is CASSIMSGGASTDTQYF. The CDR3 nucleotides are TGTGCCAGTAGTATAATGAGCGGGGGGGCGAGCACAGATACGCAGTATTTT.

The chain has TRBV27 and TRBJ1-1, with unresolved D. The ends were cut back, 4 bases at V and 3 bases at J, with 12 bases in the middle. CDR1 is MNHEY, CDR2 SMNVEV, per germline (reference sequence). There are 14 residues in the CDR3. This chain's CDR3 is CASSYGQRDTEAFF. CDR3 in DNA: TGTGCCAGCAGTTATGGGCAGAGGGACACTGAAGCTTTCTTT.

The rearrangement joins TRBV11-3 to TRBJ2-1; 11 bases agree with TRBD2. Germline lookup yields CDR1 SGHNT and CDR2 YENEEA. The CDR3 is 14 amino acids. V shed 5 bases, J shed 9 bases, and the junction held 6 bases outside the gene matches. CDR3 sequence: CASSRLAGSSEQFF. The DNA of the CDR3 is TGTGCCAGCAGCCGACTAGCGGGAAGTTCTGAGCAGTTCTTC.

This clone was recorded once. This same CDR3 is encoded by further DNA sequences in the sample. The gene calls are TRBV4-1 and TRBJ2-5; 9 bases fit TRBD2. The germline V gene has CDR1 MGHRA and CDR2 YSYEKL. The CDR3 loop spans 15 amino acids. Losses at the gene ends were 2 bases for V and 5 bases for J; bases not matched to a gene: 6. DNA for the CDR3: TGCGCCAGCAGCCAACTAGCGGGGATTTGGGAGACCCAGTACTTC. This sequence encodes CASSQLAGIWETQYF.

The CDR3 DNA is TGTGCCAGCAGCCCCGGGACAGGGTACAATGAGCAGTTCTTC. It yields the protein CASSPGTGYNEQFF. The chain joins TRBV11-3 to TRBJ2-1, with 9 bases that match TRBD1. This CDR3 contains 14 residues. V trimming: 5 bases; J trimming: 4 bases; junction bases outside the gene matches: 3. Germline values: CDR1 SGHNT, CDR2 YENEEA. Variable domain in full (rest from reference TRBV11-3 and TRBJ2-1): EAGVVQSPRYKIIEKKQPVAFWCNPISGHNTLYWYLQNLGQGPELLIRYENEEAVDDSQLPKDRFSAERLKGVDSTLKIQPAELGDSAVYLCASSPGTGYNEQFFGPGTRLTVL.

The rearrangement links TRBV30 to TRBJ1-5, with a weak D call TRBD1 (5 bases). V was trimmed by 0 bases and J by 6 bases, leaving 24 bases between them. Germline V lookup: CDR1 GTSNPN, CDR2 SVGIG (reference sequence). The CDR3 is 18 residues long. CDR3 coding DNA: TGTGCCTGGAGTGTACCGGGACTCTGGGAAGGAAGGGGTCAGCCCCAGCATTTT. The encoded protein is CAWSVPGLWEGRGQPQHF.

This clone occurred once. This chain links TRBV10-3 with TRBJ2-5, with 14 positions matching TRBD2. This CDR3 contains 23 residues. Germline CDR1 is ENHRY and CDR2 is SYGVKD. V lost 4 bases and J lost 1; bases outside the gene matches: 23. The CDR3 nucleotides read TGTGCCATCAGTGGCCCCAACAAGGGGACACCTAGAGGGACTAGCGGGGGCCAAGAGACCCAGTACTTC. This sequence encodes CAISGPNKGTPRGTSGGQETQYF.

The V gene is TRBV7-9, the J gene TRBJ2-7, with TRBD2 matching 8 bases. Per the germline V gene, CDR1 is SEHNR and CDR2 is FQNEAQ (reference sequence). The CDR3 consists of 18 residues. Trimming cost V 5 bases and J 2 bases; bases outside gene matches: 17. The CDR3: CASSLTPPGLVLAYEQYF. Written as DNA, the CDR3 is TGTGCCAGCAGCCTGACCCCCCCGGGACTAGTTTTAGCCTACGAGCAGTACTTC.

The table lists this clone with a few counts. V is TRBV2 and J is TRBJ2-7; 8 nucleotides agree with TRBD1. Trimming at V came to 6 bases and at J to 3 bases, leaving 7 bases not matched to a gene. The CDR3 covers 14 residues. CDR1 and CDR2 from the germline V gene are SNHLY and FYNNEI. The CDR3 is CASSRQGTDYEQYF. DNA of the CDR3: TGTGCCAGCAGCCGACAGGGGACGGACTACGAGCAGTACTTC. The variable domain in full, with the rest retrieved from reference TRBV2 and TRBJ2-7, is EPEVTQTPSHQVTQMGQEVILRCVPISNHLYFYWYRQILGQKVEFLVSFYNNEISEKSEIFDDQFSVERPDGSNFTLKIRSTKLEDSAMYFCASSRQGTDYEQYFGPGTRLTVT.

The CDR3, as DNA: TGTGCCAGCAGCTCCCCTGGGGCGAGGTTGAACTACGAGCAGTACTTC. Translating gives CASSSPGARLNYEQYF. The genes are TRBV7-2 and TRBJ2-7; D may be TRBD1 (5 bases). The germline V gene encodes CDR1 SGHTA and CDR2 FQGNSA. CDR3 length: 16 residues. The germline V and J ends were trimmed by 4 bases and 3 bases, with 19 bases remaining between them.

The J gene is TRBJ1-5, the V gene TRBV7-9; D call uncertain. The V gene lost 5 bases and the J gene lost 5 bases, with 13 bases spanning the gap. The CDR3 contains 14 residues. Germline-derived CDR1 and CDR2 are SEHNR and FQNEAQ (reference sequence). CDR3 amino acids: CASSRSGGHQPQHF. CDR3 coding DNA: TGTGCCAGCAGCAGAAGCGGAGGGCATCAGCCCCAGCATTTT.

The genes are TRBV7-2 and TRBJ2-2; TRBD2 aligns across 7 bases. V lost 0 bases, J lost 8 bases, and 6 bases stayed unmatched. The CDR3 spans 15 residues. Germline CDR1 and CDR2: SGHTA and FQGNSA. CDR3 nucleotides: TGTGCCAGCAGCTTAGCGTGGTGGGGGGGTGGGGAGCTGTTTTTT. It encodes CASSLAWWGGGELFF.